This TCR beta chain comes out of a study of shared clonotypes between healthy human individuals. Study-level findings and limits: Among donors, clonotype sharing was expected to be affected by sequencing depth. Though the depth was large, rarefaction showed that sorted-subset sequencing was incomplete.

The V gene's germline CDR1 is MNHEY and CDR2 SMNVEV (reference sequence). This CDR3 spans 15 amino acids. Each replicate PCR on the sorted subsets used 200 ng DNA (about 30,000 T cell genomes). The assay was immunoSEQ multiplex PCR, and TCRdb's table has in-frame clones only and misses some. The table includes approximately 530,000 clones, roughly 95% detected once. Remarks on this clone: Its antigen remains unknown. A read error may produce the germline difference seen at one junction end.

Sequenced sample: naive CD4+ T cells sorted from blood. Subset given: CD45RA+ positively selected. The chain has TRBV27 and TRBJ2-7, with 10 bases fitting TRBD2. This sequence was found in a woman under 40 in good health. CDR3 nucleotides: TGTGCCAGCAGCCCGGGACTAGCGAGATCCTACGAGCTGTACTTC. Residues: CASSPGLARSYELYF.